The rows below give T cell receptor beta chains drawn from one sample of a study of human T cells and chemical hapten exposure. TCRdb passed the RACE reads through MiXCR, listing each CDR3 protein once. The repertoire holds around 340,000 distinct CDR3 sequences, with about 7% as singletons. Material: whole blood, obtained in connection with sensitization to the hapten diphenylcyclopropenone (DPC). The origin of the receptors is a young woman with alopecia areata. Some clones in this sample may be carry-over from other donors' samples. Each CDR3 is given with its conserved first and last residue. A D gene is named only where the DNA matches it firmly. Size is stated for part of the rows, as once, few or many counts, or as a class when the clone is expanded.

size: many
V: TRBV3-1
J: TRBJ2-6
D: -
CDR3: CASSQTQGVSAGANVLTF
DNA: TGTGCCAGCAGCCAAACCCAAGGGGTCTCCGCCGGGGCCAACGTCCTGACTTTC

size: -
V: TRBV21-1
J: TRBJ1-5
D: -
CDR3: CASSNDRSSNQPQHF
DNA: TGTGCCAGCAGCAATGACCGCAGTAGCAATCAGCCCCAGCATTTT

size: few
V: TRBV6-2/TRBV6-3
J: TRBJ2-6
D: -
CDR3: CASSRPTASGANVLTF
DNA: TGTGCCAGCAGTCGCCCGACAGCCTCTGGGGCCAACGTCCTGACTTTC

size: many
V: TRBV4-3
J: TRBJ2-1
D: -
CDR3: CASSQLGTTGYNEQFF
DNA: TGCGCCAGCAGCCAACTGGGGACGACAGGCTACAATGAGCAGTTCTTC

size: -
V: TRBV7-2
J: TRBJ2-7
D: -
CDR3: CASSLYEAYEQYF
DNA: TGTGCCAGCAGCTTATATGAAGCCTACGAGCAGTACTTC

size: once
V: TRBV5-8
J: TRBJ2-3
D: TRBD2
CDR3: CASSSTSGAPNTQYF
DNA: TGTGCCAGCAGCTCGACTAGCGGGGCACCAAATACGCAGTATTTT

size: -
V: TRBV20-1
J: TRBJ1-2
D: -
CDR3: CSARNNYGYTF
DNA: TGCAGTGCTAGAAATAACTATGGCTACACCTTC

size: -
V: TRBV10-3
J: TRBJ2-1
D: -
CDR3: CAISDQGPYNEQFF
DNA: TGTGCCATCAGTGACCAGGGCCCCTACAATGAGCAGTTCTTC

size: few
V: TRBV6-2/TRBV6-3
J: TRBJ1-2
D: -
CDR3: CASRRYQDPGYGYTF
DNA: TGTGCCAGCAGACGATATCAGGATCCGGGCTATGGCTACACCTTC

size: few
V: TRBV6-2/TRBV6-3
J: TRBJ2-2
D: -
CDR3: CASTPGTVNTGELFF
DNA: TGTGCCAGCACCCCCGGGACGGTGAACACCGGGGAGCTGTTTTTT

size: -
V: TRBV9
J: TRBJ2-1
D: -
CDR3: CASSLQGFDNEQFF
DNA: TGTGCCAGCAGCCTACAGGGATTCGACAATGAGCAGTTCTTC

size: many
V: TRBV2
J: TRBJ2-3
D: -
CDR3: CASSEIGFEADTQYF
DNA: TGTGCCAGCAGTGAAATCGGTTTTGAGGCAGATACGCAGTATTTT

size: few
V: TRBV2
J: TRBJ1-4
D: -
CDR3: CASSEVQGATNEKLFF
DNA: TGTGCCAGCAGTGAAGTCCAGGGAGCAACTAATGAAAAACTGTTTTTT

size: many
V: TRBV11-2
J: TRBJ1-1
D: -
CDR3: CASSRLTANTEAFF
DNA: TGTGCCAGCAGCCGTTTGACGGCGAATACTGAAGCTTTCTTT

size: few
V: TRBV10-3
J: TRBJ1-2
D: TRBD1
CDR3: CALRTGEGYGYTF
DNA: TGTGCCCTCCGGACAGGGGAAGGCTATGGCTACACCTTC

size: few
V: TRBV3-1
J: TRBJ2-6
D: TRBD2
CDR3: CASSQDAGRAGANVLTF
DNA: TGTGCCAGCAGCCAAGATGCAGGGAGGGCTGGGGCCAACGTCCTGACTTTC

size: many
V: TRBV12-3/TRBV12-4
J: TRBJ2-5
D: -
CDR3: CASSSRTGYQETQYF
DNA: TGTGCCAGCAGTTCACGTACAGGGTACCAAGAGACCCAGTACTTC

size: few
V: TRBV29-1
J: TRBJ2-7
D: -
CDR3: CSVLTESYEQYF
DNA: TGCAGCGTCCTGACGGAATCCTACGAGCAGTACTTC

size: many
V: TRBV5-1
J: TRBJ1-5
D: -
CDR3: CASSLMPDSNQPQHF
DNA: TGCGCCAGCAGCTTGATGCCAGATAGCAATCAGCCCCAGCATTTT

size: -
V: TRBV12-3/TRBV12-4
J: TRBJ1-2
D: TRBD1
CDR3: CASSPRGQGAPTYGYTF
DNA: TGTGCCAGCAGTCCGCGGGGACAGGGGGCGCCAACCTATGGCTACACCTTC

size: -
V: TRBV6-2/TRBV6-3
J: TRBJ2-7
D: -
CDR3: CASGHYYEQYF
DNA: TGTGCCAGCGGCCACTACTACGAGCAGTACTTC

size: few
V: TRBV28
J: TRBJ1-1
D: -
CDR3: CATTGNTEAFF
DNA: TGTGCCACCACAGGGAACACTGAAGCTTTCTTT

size: few
V: TRBV3-1
J: TRBJ1-5
D: -
CDR3: CASSHGQRPQHF
DNA: TGTGCCAGCAGCCACGGACAGAGGCCCCAGCATTTT

size: few
V: TRBV6-5
J: TRBJ1-6
D: -
CDR3: CASRTSSGIAQSPLHF
DNA: TGTGCCAGCAGGACCTCCTCGGGTATAGCCCAGTCGCCCCTCCACTTT

size: -
V: TRBV5-1
J: TRBJ1-4
D: -
CDR3: CASSHGPLRTNEKLFF
DNA: TGCGCCAGCAGCCATGGCCCCCTCAGGACTAATGAAAAACTGTTTTTT

size: -
V: TRBV6-6
J: TRBJ2-3
D: -
CDR3: CASRPPGVGTDTQYF
DNA: TGTGCCAGTAGACCGCCGGGAGTTGGCACAGATACGCAGTATTTT

size: many
V: TRBV6-5
J: TRBJ2-2
D: -
CDR3: CASSYSTRNTGELFF
DNA: TGTGCCAGCAGTTACTCGACCAGAAACACCGGGGAGCTGTTTTTT

size: many
V: TRBV5-1
J: TRBJ2-1
D: -
CDR3: CASSLGHISSYNEQFF
DNA: TGCGCCAGCAGCTTGGGACACATCAGCTCCTACAATGAGCAGTTCTTC

size: few
V: TRBV12-3/TRBV12-4
J: TRBJ1-1
D: -
CDR3: CASSTTNTEAFF
DNA: TGTGCCAGCAGTACGACGAACACTGAAGCTTTCTTT

size: -
V: TRBV20-1
J: TRBJ2-3
D: -
CDR3: CSAIGLASTDTQYF
DNA: TGCAGTGCTATCGGCCTAGCGTCGACAGATACGCAGTATTTT

size: many
V: TRBV18
J: TRBJ2-7
D: -
CDR3: CASSPSGTPTRNEQYF
DNA: TGTGCCAGCTCACCGTCCGGGACGCCTACTCGAAACGAGCAGTACTTC

size: few
V: TRBV28
J: TRBJ1-2
D: -
CDR3: CASSLLSGPSYGYTF
DNA: TGTGCCAGCAGTTTACTTTCGGGACCGAGCTATGGCTACACCTTC

size: few
V: TRBV4-3
J: TRBJ2-3
D: -
CDR3: CASSQGMSDTQYF
DNA: TGCGCCAGCAGCCAAGGGATGTCAGATACGCAGTATTTT

size: -
V: TRBV9
J: TRBJ1-1
D: -
CDR3: CASGGSRNTEAFF
DNA: TGTGCCAGCGGGGGGAGCCGGAACACTGAAGCTTTCTTT

size: few
V: TRBV12-3/TRBV12-4
J: TRBJ1-6
D: -
CDR3: CASSRARGRNSPLHF
DNA: TGTGCCAGCAGCCGTGCCCGGGGCCGAAATTCACCCCTCCACTTT

size: -
V: TRBV27
J: TRBJ1-5
D: -
CDR3: CASSLVLSGAQPQHF
DNA: TGTGCCAGCAGCCTAGTTTTGAGTGGGGCTCAGCCCCAGCATTTT